Shown below are 15 T cell receptor beta chains from a single sample sequenced in a study of CD8 T cells in Susac syndrome. The authors reverse transcribed roughly 0.5 to 1 ug RNA with random hexamers. Via MiXCR, TCRdb re-called the immunoSEQ multiplex PCR reads, giving one row per CDR3 protein. The data show 250,000 to 300,000 distinct CDR3 sequences, about 88% seen once. What was sequenced was CD8+ T cells from PBMCs. The receptors come from a human donor with multiple sclerosis.

The chain recombines TRBV29-1 with TRBJ2-7, with 9 nucleotides matching TRBD2. The CDR3 is 13 amino acids. V lost 4 bases and J lost 2; bases outside the gene matches: 3. Germline CDR1 SQVTM, CDR2 ANQGSEA. CDR3: CSVAGGRAYEQYF. The DNA for the CDR3 is TGCAGCGTTGCGGGCGGGAGGGCCTACGAGCAGTACTTC.

This clonotype was seen a few times. The gene calls are TRBV24-1 and TRBJ1-5, with no clear D. CDR1 is KGHDR, CDR2 SFDVKD, per germline. V lost 9 bases and J 5 bases, leaving 13 bases between the germline ends. CDR3 length equals 13 residues. The CDR3 loop reads CATSPGVYQPQHF. The CDR3 DNA reads as TGTGCCACCTCTCCCGGGGTTTATCAGCCCCAGCATTTT.

In nucleotides, the CDR3 is TGTGCCAGCAGTGATGGAGGGTCAGCTAACTATGGCTACACCTTC. Protein sequence: CASSDGGSANYGYTF. The V call is TRBV2, the J call TRBJ1-2, with unresolved D. This CDR3 spans 15 amino acids. The germline V and J ends were trimmed by 3 bases and 0 bases, with 11 bases remaining between them. Germline CDR1 reads SNHLY; CDR2 reads FYNNEI.

This rearrangement joins TRBV4-1 to TRBJ2-7; 9 bases line up with TRBD1. V lost 4 bases to trimming and J lost 5 bases; unmatched junction nucleotides: 9. CDR1 is MGHRA, CDR2 YSYEKL, per germline. The CDR3 consists of 15 residues. The CDR3 DNA follows: TGCGCCAGCAGCCGCCCCGGGACAGGGACGCACGAGCAGTACTTC. Translating it yields CASSRPGTGTHEQYF.

V and J are TRBV28 and TRBJ2-1, with D possibly called TRBD1 or TRBD2 (5 bases each). There are 16 residues in the CDR3. V lost 1 base, J lost 0 bases, and 10 bases lay in between. In germline, CDR1 is MDHEN, CDR2 SYDVKM. The CDR3 DNA sequence: TGTGCCAGCAGTTTATCCGGGACCAACTCCTACAATGAGCAGTTCTTC. It codes for CASSLSGTNSYNEQFF.

This clonotype was found once. CDR3 in amino acids: CASSLSGLGISDTQYF. The DNA of the CDR3 is TGCGCCAGCAGCCTGTCCGGACTAGGAATCTCAGATACGCAGTATTTT. This chain uses TRBV4-1 with TRBJ2-3; 7 bases are shared with TRBD2. The CDR3 is 16 residues long. CDR1 and CDR2 (germline): MGHRA, YSYEKL. V was clipped by 4 bases and J by 4 bases; unmatched bases: 11.

V gene TRBV12-3 or TRBV12-4 combines with J gene TRBJ2-3; the D gene is possibly TRBD1 (6 bases). The CDR3 consists of 13 residues. V lost 6 bases, J lost 6 bases, and 13 bases lay in between. This CDR3 reads CASSPLQGDTQYF. The CDR3 bases are TGTGCCAGCAGCCCCCTTCAGGGGGATACGCAGTATTTT.

The sample holds one count of this clonotype. V gene TRBV28 combines with J gene TRBJ2-7; 7 bases are a match to TRBD2. CDR3 length: 14 residues. V lost 3 bases, J lost 5 bases, and 7 bases stayed unmatched. Per germline, CDR1 MDHEN and CDR2 SYDVKM. CDR3: CASSFSWEGNEQYF. The CDR3 DNA follows: TGTGCCAGCAGTTTTTCCTGGGAGGGTAACGAGCAGTACTTC.

The chain combines TRBV20-1 with TRBJ1-2, with 9 positions matching TRBD1. This CDR3 comprises 14 residues. V lost 0 bases and J lost 5; bases outside the gene matches: 4. Germline V lookup: CDR1 DFQATT, CDR2 SNEGSKA (reference sequence). The DNA for the CDR3 is TGCAGTGCTAGAGAGGGACAGGGAATATATGGCTACACCTTC. Protein sequence: CSAREGQGIYGYTF.

The chain recombines TRBV30 with TRBJ2-1; 11 bases fit TRBD2. With V trimmed by 5 bases and J by 4 bases, 4 bases remained unmatched. The germline V gene has CDR1 GTSNPN and CDR2 SVGIG (reference sequence). The length of the CDR3 is 14 residues. The CDR3 bases are TGTGCCTGGCACCCTAGCGGGGGGTACAATGAGCAGTTCTTC. Translated, it gives CAWHPSGGYNEQFF.

This clonotype has just one count. CDR3 in DNA: TGTGCCACCAGCAGAGTCGGACTTCAAAACATTCAGTACTTC. This encodes CATSRVGLQNIQYF. This rearrangement joins TRBV15 to TRBJ2-4; a weak D match, TRBD2 (5 bases). CDR1 is LNHNV, CDR2 YYDKDF, per germline (reference sequence). V dropped 1 base and J dropped 5 bases, with 9 bases sitting between them. There are 14 residues in the CDR3.

V usage is TRBV5-6 and J usage is TRBJ2-3; the D is unclear. This CDR3 spans 16 amino acids. Between the trimmed V and J ends, which lost 0 bases and 2 bases, there was a span of 13 bases. In germline, CDR1 is SGHDT, CDR2 YYEEEE. Written as DNA, the CDR3 is TGTGCCAGCAGCTTGGCGGCTTACGGATACACAGATACGCAGTATTTT. It yields the protein CASSLAAYGYTDTQYF.

This chain's CDR3 is CASSFYSITEAFF. The CDR3 DNA reads TGTGCCAGCAGTTTCTACAGCATAACTGAAGCTTTCTTT. The gene calls are TRBV28 and TRBJ1-1, with D unresolved. CDR3 length: 13 residues. Trimming removed 3 bases from V and 5 bases from J, with 10 bases in between. The germline V gene has CDR1 MDHEN and CDR2 SYDVKM.

The genes are TRBV29-1 and TRBJ2-5, with D perhaps matching TRBD2 (5 bases). V was cut by 0 bases and J by 2 bases, with 16 bases left in between. The CDR3 totals 16 residues. Germline CDR1 SQVTM, CDR2 ANQGSEA. CDR3 bases: TGCAGCGTTGAAGAGATCCTCTTAGCGCATCAAGAGACCCAGTACTTC. Protein: CSVEEILLAHQETQYF. Full variable domain (rest looked up from reference TRBV29-1 and TRBJ2-5): SAVISQKPSRDICQRGTSLTIQCQVDSQVTMMFWYRQQPGQSLTLIATANQGSEATYESGFVIDKFPISRPNLTFSTLTVSNMSPEDSSIYLCSVEEILLAHQETQYFGPGTRLLVL.

The V gene is TRBV6-5, the J gene TRBJ2-3; unclear D gene. The V end was cut by 7 bases, the J end by 6 bases, with 14 bases between. Germline V gene sequence: CDR1 MNHEY, CDR2 SVGAGI. This CDR3 has 13 amino acids. CDR3 region: CASTAVPRDTQYF. DNA for the CDR3: TGTGCCAGCACCGCGGTCCCCAGGGATACGCAGTATTTT.